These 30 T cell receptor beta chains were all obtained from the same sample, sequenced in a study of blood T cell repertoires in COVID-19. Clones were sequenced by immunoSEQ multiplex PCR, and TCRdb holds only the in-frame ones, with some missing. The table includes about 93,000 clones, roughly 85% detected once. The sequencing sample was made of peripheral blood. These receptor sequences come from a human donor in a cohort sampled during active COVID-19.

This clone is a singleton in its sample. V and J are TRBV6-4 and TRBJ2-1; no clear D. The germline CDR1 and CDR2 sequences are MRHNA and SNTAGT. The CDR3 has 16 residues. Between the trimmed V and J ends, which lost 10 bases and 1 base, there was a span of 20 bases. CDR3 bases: TGTGCCAAGTTGGCCTCTAAGCGAAAATCCTACAATGAGCAGTTCTTC. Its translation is CAKLASKRKSYNEQFF.

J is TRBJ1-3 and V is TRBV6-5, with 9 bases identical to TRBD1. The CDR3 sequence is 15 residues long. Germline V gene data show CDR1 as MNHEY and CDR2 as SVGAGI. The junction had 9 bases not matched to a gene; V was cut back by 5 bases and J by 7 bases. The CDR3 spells CASSPQQGAGNTIYF. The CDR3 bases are TGTGCCAGCAGTCCCCAACAGGGGGCAGGGAACACCATATATTTT.

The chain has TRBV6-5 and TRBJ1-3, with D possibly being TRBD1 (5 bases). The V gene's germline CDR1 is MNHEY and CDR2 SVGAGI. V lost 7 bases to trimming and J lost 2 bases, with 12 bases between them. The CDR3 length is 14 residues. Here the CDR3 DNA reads TGTGCCAGCAAACGTCAGGGTACTGGAAACACCATATATTTT. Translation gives CASKRQGTGNTIYF.

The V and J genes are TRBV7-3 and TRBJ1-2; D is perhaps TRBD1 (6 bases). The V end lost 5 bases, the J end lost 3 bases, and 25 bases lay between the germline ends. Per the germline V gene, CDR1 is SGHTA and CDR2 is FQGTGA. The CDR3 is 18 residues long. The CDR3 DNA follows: TGTGCCAGCAGCCCCGGACCGGGGGGGGGCCACGTAGACTATGGCTACACCTTC. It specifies CASSPGPGGGHVDYGYTF.

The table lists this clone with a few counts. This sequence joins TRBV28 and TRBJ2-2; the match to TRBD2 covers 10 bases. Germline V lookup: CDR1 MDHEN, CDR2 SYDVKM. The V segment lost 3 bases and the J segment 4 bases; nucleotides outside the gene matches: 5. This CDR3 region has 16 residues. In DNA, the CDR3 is TGTGCCAGCAGTTTGGCAGCGGGAGGGCTCACCGGGGAGCTGTTTTTT. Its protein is CASSLAAGGLTGELFF.

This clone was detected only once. This CDR3 reads CASSYQANSPLHF. CDR3 coding DNA: TGTGCCAGCAGTTACCAGGCCAATTCACCCCTCCACTTT. The chain has TRBV6-5 and TRBJ1-6; D call uncertain. In germline, CDR1 is MNHEY, CDR2 SVGAGI. CDR3 length: 13 amino acids. V dropped 2 bases and J dropped 7 bases, with 6 bases sitting between them.

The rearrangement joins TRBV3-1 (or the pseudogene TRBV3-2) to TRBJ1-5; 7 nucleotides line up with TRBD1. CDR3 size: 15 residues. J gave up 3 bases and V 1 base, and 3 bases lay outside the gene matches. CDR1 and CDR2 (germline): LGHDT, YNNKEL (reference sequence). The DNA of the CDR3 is TGTGCCAGCAGCCAAGCGACAGGGAACAATCAGCCCCAGCATTTT. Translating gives CASSQATGNNQPQHF.

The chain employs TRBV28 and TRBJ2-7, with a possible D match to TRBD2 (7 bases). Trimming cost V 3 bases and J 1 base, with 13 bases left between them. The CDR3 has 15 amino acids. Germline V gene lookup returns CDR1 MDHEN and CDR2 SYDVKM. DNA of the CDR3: TGTGCCAGCAGTTTTTCCCGGGGGGCATCCTACGAGCAGTACTTC. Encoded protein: CASSFSRGASYEQYF.

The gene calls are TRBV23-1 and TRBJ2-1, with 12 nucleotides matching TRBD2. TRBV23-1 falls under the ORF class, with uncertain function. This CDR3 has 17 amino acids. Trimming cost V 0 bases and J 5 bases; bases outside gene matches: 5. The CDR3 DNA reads TGCGCCAGCAGTCAATCCGGGCCTAGCGGGAGGGACAATGAGCAGTTCTTC. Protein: CASSQSGPSGRDNEQFF.

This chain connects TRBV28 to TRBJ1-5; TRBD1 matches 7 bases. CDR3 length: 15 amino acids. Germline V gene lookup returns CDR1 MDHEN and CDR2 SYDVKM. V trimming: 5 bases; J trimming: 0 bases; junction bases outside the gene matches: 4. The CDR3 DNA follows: TGTGCCAGCAGTGCGGGACAGCATAGCAATCAGCCCCAGCATTTT. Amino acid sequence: CASSAGQHSNQPQHF.

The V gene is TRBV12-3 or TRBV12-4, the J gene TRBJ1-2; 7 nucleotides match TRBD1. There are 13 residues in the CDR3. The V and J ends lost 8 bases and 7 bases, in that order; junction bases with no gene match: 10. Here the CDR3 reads CASPRQGWGGYTF. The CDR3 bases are TGTGCCAGCCCACGACAGGGCTGGGGTGGCTACACCTTC.

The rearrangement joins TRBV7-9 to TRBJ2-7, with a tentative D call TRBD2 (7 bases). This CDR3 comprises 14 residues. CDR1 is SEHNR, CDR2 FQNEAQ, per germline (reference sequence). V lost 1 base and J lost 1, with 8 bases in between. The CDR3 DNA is TGTGCCAGCAGCTTAGAGGGGGGGTCCTACGAGCAGTACTTC. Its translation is CASSLEGGSYEQYF.

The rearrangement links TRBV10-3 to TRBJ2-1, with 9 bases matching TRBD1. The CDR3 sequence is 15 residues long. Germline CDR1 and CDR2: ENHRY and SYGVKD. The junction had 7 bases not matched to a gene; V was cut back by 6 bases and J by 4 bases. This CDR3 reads CAIRPGTGTYNEQFF. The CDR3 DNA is TGTGCCATCAGGCCCGGGACAGGGACGTACAATGAGCAGTTCTTC.

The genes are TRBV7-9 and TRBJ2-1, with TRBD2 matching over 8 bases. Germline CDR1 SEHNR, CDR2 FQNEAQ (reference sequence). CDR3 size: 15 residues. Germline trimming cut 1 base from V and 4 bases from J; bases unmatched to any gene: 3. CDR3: CASSLDSGTYNEQFF. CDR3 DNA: TGTGCCAGCAGCTTAGATAGCGGGACTTACAATGAGCAGTTCTTC.

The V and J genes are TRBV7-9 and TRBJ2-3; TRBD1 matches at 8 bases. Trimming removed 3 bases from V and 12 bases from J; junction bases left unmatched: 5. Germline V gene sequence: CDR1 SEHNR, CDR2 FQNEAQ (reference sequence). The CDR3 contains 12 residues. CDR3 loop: CASSLGDRNQYF. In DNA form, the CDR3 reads TGTGCCAGCAGCTTGGGGGACAGGAACCAGTATTTT.

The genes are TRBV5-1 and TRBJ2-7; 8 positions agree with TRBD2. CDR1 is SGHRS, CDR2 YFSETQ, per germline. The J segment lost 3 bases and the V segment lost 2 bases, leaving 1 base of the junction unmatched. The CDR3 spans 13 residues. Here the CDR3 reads CASSLREGYEQYF. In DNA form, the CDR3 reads TGCGCCAGCAGCTTACGGGAGGGCTACGAGCAGTACTTC.

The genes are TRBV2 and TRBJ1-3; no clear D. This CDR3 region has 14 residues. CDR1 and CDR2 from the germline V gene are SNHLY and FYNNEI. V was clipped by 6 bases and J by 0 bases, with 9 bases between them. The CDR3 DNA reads TGTGCCAGCAGCCGCGAGAGCTCTGGAAACACCATATATTTT. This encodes CASSRESSGNTIYF.

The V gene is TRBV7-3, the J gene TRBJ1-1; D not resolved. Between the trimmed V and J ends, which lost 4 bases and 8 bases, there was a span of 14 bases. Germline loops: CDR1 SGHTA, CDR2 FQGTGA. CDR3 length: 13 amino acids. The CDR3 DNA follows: TGTGCCAGCAGCTCCAGTCCGGGGATGGAAGCTTTCTTT. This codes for CASSSSPGMEAFF.

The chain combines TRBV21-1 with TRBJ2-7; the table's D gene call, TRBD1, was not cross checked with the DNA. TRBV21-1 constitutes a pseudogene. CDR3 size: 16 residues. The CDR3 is CASSKTGEWGSYEQYF. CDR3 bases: TGTGCCAGCAGCAAGACAGGGGAGTGGGGTTCCTACGAGCAGTACTTC.

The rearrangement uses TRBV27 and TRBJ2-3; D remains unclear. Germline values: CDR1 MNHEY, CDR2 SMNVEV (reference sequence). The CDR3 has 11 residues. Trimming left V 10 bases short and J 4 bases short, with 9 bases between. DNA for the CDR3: TGTGCCACCACATCCGCAGATACGCAGTATTTT. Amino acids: CATTSADTQYF.

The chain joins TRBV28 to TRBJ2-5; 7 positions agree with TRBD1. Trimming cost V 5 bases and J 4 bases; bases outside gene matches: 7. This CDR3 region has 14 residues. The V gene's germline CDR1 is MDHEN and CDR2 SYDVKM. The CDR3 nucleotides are TGTGCCAGCAGTGGAGTAAAGGGGGCAGAGACCCAGTACTTC. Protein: CASSGVKGAETQYF. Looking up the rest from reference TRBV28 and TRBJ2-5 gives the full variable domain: DVKVTQSSRYLVKRTGEKVFLECVQDMDHENMFWYRQDPGLGLRLIYFSYDVKMKEKGDIPEGYSVSREKKERFSLILESASTNQTSMYLCASSGVKGAETQYFGPGTRLLVL.

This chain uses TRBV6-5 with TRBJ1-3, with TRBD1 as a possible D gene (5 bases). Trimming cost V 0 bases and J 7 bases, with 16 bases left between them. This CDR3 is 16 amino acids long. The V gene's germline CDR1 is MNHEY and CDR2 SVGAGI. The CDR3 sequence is CASSYSGGRRGNTIYF. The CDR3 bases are TGTGCCAGCAGTTACTCGGGGGGTCGCAGAGGGAACACCATATATTTT.

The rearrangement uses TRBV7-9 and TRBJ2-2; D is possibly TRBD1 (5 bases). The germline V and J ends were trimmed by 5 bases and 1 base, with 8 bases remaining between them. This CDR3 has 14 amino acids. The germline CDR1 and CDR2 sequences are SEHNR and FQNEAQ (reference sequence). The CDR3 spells CASSLQGNTGELFF. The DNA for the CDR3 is TGTGCCAGCAGCCTTCAGGGGAACACCGGGGAGCTGTTTTTT. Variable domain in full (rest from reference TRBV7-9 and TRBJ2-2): DTGVSQNPRHKITKRGQNVTFRCDPISEHNRLYWYRQTLGQGPEFLTYFQNEAQLEKSRLLSDRFSAERPKGSFSTLEIQRTEQGDSAMYLCASSLQGNTGELFFGEGSRLTVL.

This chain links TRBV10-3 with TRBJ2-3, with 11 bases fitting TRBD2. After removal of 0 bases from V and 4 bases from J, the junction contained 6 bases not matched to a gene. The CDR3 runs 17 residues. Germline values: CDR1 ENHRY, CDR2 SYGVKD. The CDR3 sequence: CAISESQLAGVSDTQYF. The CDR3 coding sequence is TGTGCCATCAGTGAGTCGCAACTAGCGGGAGTTTCAGATACGCAGTATTTT.

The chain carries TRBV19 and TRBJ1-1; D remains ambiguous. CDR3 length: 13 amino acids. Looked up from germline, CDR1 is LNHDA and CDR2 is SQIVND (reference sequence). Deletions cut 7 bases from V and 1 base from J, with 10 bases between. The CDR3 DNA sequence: TGTGCCAGTACCCCCCGGGGGAACACTGAAGCTTTCTTT. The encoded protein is CASTPRGNTEAFF.

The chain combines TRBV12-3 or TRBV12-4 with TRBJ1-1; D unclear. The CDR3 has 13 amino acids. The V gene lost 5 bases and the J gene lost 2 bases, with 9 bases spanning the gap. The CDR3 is CASSKQRNTEAFF. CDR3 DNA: TGTGCCAGCAGTAAACAGAGAAACACTGAAGCTTTCTTT.

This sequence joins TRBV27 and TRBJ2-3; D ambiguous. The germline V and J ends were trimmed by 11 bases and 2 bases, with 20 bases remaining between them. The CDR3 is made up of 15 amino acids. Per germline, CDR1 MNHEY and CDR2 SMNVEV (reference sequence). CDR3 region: CAFKPGRNFTDTQYF. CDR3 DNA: TGTGCCTTCAAGCCGGGTCGGAACTTCACAGATACGCAGTATTTT.

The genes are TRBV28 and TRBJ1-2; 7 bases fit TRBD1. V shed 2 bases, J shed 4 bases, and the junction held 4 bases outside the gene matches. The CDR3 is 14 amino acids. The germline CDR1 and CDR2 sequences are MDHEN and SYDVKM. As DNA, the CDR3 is TGTGCCAGCAGTTTACACGGGACAGCCTATGGCTACACCTTC. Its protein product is CASSLHGTAYGYTF.

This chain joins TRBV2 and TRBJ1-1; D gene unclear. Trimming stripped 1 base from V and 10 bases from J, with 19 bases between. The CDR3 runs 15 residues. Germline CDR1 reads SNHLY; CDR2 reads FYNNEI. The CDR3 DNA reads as TGTGCCAGCAGTGAAGAACGAGGAGGTAATGTGGGAGCTTTCTTT. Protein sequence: CASSEERGGNVGAFF.

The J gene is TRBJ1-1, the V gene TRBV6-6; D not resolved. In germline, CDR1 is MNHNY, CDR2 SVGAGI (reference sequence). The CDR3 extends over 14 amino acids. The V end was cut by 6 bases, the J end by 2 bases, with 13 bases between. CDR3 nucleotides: TGTGCCAGCAGCCCCCCTACTACCAACACTGAAGCTTTCTTT. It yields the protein CASSPPTTNTEAFF.